A single TCR beta chain is shown here with its context. Its specificity is unknown. cDNA libraries for TCR alpha and TCR beta, carrying sample barcodes and UMIs, came from 5'RACE with constant-segment primers. TCRdb analysed the 5' RACE reads with MiXCR anew, one entry per CDR3 protein. This repertoire shows more than 300,000 distinct CDR3 sequences, approximately 22% found once; its top ten account for approximately 22%. This entry is derived from a study of T-cell memory formation after mild COVID-19. Findings and limits, study-wide: Cross-reactive memory appears to have joined, as suggested by some responding clones showing up in pre-infection memory. Mainly CM and EM harbored the contracting CD4+ clones; mainly EMRA harbored the CD8+ ones. Day 15 to 85 contracting clones showed balanced CD4/CD8; day 15 to 37 expanders favored CD4+.

The V end lost 1 base, the J end lost 0 bases, and 8 bases lay between the germline ends. The germline V gene has CDR1 SNHLY and CDR2 FYNNEI. The CDR3 loop spans 15 amino acids. Sequenced: PBMCs or a T cell subset sorted from them (not recorded which). The genes are TRBV2 and TRBJ2-3; D call uncertain. The origin of this receptor is a man aged 18 to 29 who had mild COVID-19 (a few samples of this study predate the infection). Cell type and time point are not known. The CDR3 spells CASSEVESSTDTQYF. The CDR3 coding sequence is TGTGCCAGCAGTGAAGTGGAATCTAGCACAGATACGCAGTATTTT.